The clone carrying this T cell receptor beta chain occurred a few times. The data originate from a study of T-cell reconstitution after alpha-beta-depleted transplantation in children. During its preparation, the TCRbeta library received unique molecular identifiers. TCRdb reprocessed the PCR reads with MiXCR, giving one entry per CDR3 protein. The sample holds some 490,000 distinct CDR3 sequences, 9.5% to 15% seen once. CDR3 length equals 14 residues. Per the germline V gene, CDR1 is SQVTM and CDR2 is ANQGSEA. J lost 2 bases, V lost 4 bases, and 4 bases had no gene match. The chain carries TRBV29-1 and TRBJ2-7; 11 bases are shared with TRBD2. The specimen was PBMCs from the stem cell graft donor, collected from the stem cell graft. This sequence originates from a human donor who donated a stem cell graft to a child with combined immunodeficiency. The CDR3 spells CSVVPGLAAYEQYF. The CDR3 DNA is TGCAGCGTTGTTCCGGGACTAGCGGCCTACGAGCAGTACTTC.